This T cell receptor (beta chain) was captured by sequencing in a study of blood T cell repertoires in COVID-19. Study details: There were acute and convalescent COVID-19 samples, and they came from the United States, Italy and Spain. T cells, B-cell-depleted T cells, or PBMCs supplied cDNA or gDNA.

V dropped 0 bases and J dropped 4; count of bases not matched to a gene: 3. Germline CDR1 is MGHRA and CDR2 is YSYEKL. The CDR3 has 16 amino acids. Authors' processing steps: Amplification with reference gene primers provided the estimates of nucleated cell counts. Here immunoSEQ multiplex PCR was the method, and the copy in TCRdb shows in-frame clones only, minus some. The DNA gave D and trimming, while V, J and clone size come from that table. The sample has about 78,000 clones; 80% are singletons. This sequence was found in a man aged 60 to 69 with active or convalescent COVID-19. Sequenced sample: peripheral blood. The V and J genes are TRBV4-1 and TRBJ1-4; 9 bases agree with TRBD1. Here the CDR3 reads CASSQDATGGNEKLFF. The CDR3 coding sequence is TGCGCCAGCAGCCAAGACGCGACAGGGGGTAATGAAAAACTGTTTTTT.